The source of this TCR beta chain is a study of CD8+ T cells in alopecia areata. The authors extracted RNA and reverse transcribed it into cDNA as the sequencing template. Here immunoSEQ multiplex PCR was the method, and the copy in TCRdb shows in-frame clones only, minus some. Of 150,000 to 200,000 clones in the sample, less than 70% are singletons; the top ten hold approximately 10%. Treatment indicated: oral pan-JAK inhibitor, 5-10 mg twice daily. The CDR3 runs to 13 residues. Germline assignment: CDR1 LNHNV and CDR2 YYDKDF (reference sequence). The V gene lost 6 bases and the J gene lost 3 bases, with 11 bases spanning the gap.

The sequence came from a human donor with alopecia areata. Specimen: CD8+ T cells sorted from blood, collected at week 24, from a patient treated with tofacitinib. This chain joins TRBV15 and TRBJ1-2, with a weak D call TRBD1 (5 bases). The CDR3 spells CATSVTVYYGYTF. As DNA, the CDR3 is TGTGCCACCAGTGTGACAGTTTACTATGGCTACACCTTC.